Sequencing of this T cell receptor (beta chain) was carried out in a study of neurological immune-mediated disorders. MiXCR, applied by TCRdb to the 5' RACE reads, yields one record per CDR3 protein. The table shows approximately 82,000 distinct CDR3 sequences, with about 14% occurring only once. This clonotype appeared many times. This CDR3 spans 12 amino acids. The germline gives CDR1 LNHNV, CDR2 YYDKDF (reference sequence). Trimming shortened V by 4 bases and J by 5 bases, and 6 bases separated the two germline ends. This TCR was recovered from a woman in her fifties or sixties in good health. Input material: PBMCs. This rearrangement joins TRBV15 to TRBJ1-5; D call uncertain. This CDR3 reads CATSTSYQPQHF. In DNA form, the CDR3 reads TGTGCCACCAGCACGTCCTATCAGCCCCAGCATTTT.